This TCR beta chain appears in the sequencing data of a study of control samples from healthy donors and cancer patients. Germline trimming cut 0 bases from V and 10 bases from J; bases unmatched to any gene: 10. Looked up from germline, CDR1 is KGHDR and CDR2 is SFDVKD. This CDR3 contains 17 residues. Sequencing was performed with immunoSEQ multiplex PCR; in TCRdb, only in-frame clones are kept and a portion is missing. The sample lists about 140,000 clones, roughly 89% seen once, with 7.1% in the top ten. The sample comprised blood. The TCR sequence derives from a man younger than 30 in good health. This sequence joins TRBV24-1 and TRBJ2-1; 11 bases are a match to TRBD2. The CDR3 sequence: CATSDLNSGGAIGEQFF. The CDR3 coding sequence is TGTGCCACCAGTGATTTGAATAGCGGGGGGGCGATTGGGGAGCAGTTCTTC.